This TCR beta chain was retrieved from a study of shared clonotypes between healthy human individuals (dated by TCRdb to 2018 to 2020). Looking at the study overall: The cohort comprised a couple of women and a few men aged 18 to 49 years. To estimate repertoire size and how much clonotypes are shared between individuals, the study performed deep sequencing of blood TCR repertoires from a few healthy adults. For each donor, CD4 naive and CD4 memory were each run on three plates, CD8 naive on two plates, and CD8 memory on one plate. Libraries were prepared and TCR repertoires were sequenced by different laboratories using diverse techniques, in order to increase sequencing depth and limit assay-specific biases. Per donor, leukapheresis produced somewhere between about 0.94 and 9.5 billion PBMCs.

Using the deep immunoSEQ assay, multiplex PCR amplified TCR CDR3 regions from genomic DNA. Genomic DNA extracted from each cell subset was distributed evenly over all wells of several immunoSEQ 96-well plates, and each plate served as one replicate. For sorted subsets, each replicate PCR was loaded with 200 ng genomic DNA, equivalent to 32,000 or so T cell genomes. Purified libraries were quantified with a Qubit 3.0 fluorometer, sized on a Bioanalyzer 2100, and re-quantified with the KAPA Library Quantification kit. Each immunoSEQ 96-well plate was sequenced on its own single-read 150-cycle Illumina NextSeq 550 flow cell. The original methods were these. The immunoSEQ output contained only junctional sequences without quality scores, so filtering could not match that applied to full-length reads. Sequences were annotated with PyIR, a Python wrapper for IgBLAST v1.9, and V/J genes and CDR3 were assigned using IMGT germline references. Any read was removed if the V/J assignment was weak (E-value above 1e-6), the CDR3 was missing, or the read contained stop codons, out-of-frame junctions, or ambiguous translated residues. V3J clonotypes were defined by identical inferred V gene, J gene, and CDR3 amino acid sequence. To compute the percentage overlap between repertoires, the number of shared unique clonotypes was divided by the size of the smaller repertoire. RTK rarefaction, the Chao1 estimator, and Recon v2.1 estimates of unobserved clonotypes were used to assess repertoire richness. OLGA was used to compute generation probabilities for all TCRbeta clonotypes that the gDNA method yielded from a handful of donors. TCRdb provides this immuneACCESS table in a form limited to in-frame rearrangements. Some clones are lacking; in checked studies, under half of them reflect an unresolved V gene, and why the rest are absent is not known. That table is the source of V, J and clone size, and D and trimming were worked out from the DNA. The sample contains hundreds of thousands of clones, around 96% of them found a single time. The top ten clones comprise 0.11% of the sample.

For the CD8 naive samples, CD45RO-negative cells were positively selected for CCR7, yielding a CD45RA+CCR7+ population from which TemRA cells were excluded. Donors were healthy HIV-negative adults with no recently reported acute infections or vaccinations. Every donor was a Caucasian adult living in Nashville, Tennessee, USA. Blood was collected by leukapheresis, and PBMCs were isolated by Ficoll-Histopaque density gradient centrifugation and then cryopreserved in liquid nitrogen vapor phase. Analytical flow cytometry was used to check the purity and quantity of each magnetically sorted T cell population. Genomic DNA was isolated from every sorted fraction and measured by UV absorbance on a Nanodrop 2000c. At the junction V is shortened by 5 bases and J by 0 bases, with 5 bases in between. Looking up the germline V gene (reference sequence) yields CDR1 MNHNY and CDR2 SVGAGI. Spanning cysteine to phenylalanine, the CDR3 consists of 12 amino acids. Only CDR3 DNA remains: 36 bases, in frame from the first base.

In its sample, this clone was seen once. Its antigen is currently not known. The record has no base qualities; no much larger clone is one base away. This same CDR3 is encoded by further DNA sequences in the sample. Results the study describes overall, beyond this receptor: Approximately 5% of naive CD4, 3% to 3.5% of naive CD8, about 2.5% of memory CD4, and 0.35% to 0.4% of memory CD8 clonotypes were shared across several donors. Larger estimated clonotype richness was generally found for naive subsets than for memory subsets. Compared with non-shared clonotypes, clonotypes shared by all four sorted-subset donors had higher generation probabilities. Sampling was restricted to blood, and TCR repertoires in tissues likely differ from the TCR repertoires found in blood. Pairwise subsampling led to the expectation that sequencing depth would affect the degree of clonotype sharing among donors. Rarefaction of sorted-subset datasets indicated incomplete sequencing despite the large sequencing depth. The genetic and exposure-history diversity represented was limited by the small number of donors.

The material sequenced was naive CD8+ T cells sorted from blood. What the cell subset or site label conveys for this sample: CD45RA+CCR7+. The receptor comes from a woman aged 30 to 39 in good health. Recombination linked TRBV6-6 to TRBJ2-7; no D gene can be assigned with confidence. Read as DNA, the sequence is TGTGCCAGCAGTCAAAACTCCTACGAGCAGTACTTC. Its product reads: CASSQNSYEQYF.